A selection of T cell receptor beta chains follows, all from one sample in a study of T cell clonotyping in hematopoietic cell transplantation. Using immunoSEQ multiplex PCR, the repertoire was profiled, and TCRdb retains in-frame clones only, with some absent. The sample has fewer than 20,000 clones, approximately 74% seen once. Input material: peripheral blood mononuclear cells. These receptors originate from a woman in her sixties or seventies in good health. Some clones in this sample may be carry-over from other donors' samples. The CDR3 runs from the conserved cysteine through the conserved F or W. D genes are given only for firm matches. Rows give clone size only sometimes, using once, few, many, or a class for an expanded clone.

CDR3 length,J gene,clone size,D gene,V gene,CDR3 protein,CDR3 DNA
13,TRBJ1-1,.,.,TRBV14,CASSQGWGAEAFF,TGTGCCAGCAGCCAAGGATGGGGGGCTGAAGCTTTCTTT
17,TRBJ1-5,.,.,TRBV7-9,CASSLAHGQLSNQPQHF,TGTGCCAGCAGCTTAGCGCATGGACAGCTAAGCAATCAGCCCCAGCATTTT
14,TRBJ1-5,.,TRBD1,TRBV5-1,CASSVDRGGQPQHF,TGCGCCAGCAGCGTCGACAGGGGCGGCCAGCCCCAGCATTTT
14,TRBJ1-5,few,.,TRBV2,CASRARGGYQPQHF,TGTGCCAGCAGGGCCAGGGGAGGATATCAGCCCCAGCATTTT
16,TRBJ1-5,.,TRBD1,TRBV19,CASSIPSGQRNQPQHF,TGTGCCAGTAGTATACCCTCGGGACAGAGAAATCAGCCCCAGCATTTT
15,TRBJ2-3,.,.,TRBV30,CAWSHSGTSTDTQYF,TGTGCCTGGAGCCATAGCGGCACTAGCACAGATACGCAGTATTTT
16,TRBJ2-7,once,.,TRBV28,CASSLRRRAGLSEQYF,TGTGCCAGCAGCCTTCGGCGACGGGCGGGCTTATCCGAGCAGTACTTC
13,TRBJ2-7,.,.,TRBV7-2,CASSWDIGYEQYF,TGTGCCAGCAGCTGGGACATTGGCTACGAGCAGTACTTC
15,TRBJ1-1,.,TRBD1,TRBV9,CASSQIPGQGSEAFF,TGTGCCAGCAGCCAGATTCCGGGACAGGGATCTGAAGCTTTCTTT
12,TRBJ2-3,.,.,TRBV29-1,CSVEGSRGTQYF,TGCAGCGTGGAAGGAAGTAGGGGTACGCAGTATTTT
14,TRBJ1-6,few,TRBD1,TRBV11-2,CASSLGQGTSPLHF,TGTGCCAGCAGCTTAGGACAGGGGACTTCACCCCTCCACTTT
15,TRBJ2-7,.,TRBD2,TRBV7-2,CASSTRIAGAVEQYF,TGTGCCAGCAGCACCCGGATAGCGGGGGCGGTAGAGCAGTACTTC
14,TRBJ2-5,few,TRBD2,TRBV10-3,CATRPGLGEETQYF,TGTGCCACGAGACCGGGACTAGGAGAAGAGACCCAGTACTTC
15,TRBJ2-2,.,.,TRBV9,CASSPEGGDTGELFF,TGTGCCAGCAGCCCAGAGGGCGGAGACACCGGGGAGCTGTTTTTT
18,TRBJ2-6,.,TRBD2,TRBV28,CASRPRAGLTSGANVLTF,TGTGCCAGCAGACCTCGCGCGGGACTAACTTCTGGGGCCAACGTCCTGACTTTC
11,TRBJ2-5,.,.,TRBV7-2,CASSPGETQYF,TGTGCCAGCAGTCCCGGGGAGACCCAGTACTTC
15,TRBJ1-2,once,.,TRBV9,CASSGNRALRESYTF,TGTGCCAGCAGCGGAAACAGGGCCCTTAGAGAGAGCTACACCTTC
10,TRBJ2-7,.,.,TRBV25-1,CASKGYEQYF,TGTGCCAGCAAAGGCTACGAGCAGTACTTC
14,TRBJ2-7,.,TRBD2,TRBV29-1,CSVVYQREAYEQYF,TGCAGCGTCGTCTATCAGCGGGAAGCCTACGAGCAGTACTTC
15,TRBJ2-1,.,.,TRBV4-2,CASSLRGGLEGEQFF,TGTGCCAGCAGCCTGAGAGGAGGTCTGGAGGGTGAGCAGTTCTTC
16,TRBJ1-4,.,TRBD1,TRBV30,CAWSLTPGQANEKLFF,TGTGCCTGGAGTTTGACTCCGGGACAGGCGAATGAAAAACTGTTTTTT
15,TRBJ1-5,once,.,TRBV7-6,CASSLGDTANQPQHF,TGTGCCAGCAGCTTAGGGGACACGGCAAATCAGCCCCAGCATTTT
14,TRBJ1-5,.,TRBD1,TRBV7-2,CASSADRGSRPQHF,TGTGCCAGCAGCGCCGACAGGGGGAGCAGACCCCAGCATTTT
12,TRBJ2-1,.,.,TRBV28,CASRPSRDEQFF,TGTGCCAGCAGACCGTCGAGGGATGAGCAGTTCTTC
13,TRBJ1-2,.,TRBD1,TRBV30,CAWRGTGTIGYTF,TGTGCCTGGAGGGGGACAGGCACTATTGGCTACACCTTC
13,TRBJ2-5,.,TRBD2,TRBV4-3,CASSQTRGGAQYF,TGCGCCAGCAGCCAGACCCGGGGGGGGGCCCAGTACTTC
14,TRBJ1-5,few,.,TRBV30,CAWSVRLGNQPQHF,TGTGCCTGGAGTGTACGTTTGGGTAATCAGCCCCAGCATTTT
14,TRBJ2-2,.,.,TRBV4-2,CASSHGMDTGELFF,TGTGCCAGCAGCCACGGAATGGATACCGGGGAGCTGTTTTTT
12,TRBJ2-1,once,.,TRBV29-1,CSVNGGYNEQFF,TGCAGCGTTAATGGCGGTTACAATGAGCAGTTCTTC
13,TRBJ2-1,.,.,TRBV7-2,CASSFEAGYEQFF,TGTGCCAGCAGCTTCGAAGCAGGGTATGAGCAGTTCTTC
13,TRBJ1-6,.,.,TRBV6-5,CASSSGGGSPLHF,TGTGCCAGCAGTAGTGGGGGGGGGTCACCCCTCCACTTT
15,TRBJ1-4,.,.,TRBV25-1,CASSEVPGSDEKLFF,TGTGCCAGCAGTGAAGTACCGGGCTCCGATGAAAAACTGTTTTTT
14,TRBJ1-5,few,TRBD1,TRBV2,CASSNDRVIAAQHF,TGTGCCAGCAGTAACGACAGGGTGATCGCGGCCCAGCATTTT
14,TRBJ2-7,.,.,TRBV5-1,CASSRDGSSYEQYF,TGCGCCAGCAGCCGGGACGGAAGCTCCTACGAGCAGTACTTC
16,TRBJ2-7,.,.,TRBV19,CASSRFTGPDSYEQYF,TGTGCCAGTAGTAGATTTACAGGGCCAGACTCCTACGAGCAGTACTTC
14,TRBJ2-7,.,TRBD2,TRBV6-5,CASSGLAGALEQYF,TGTGCCAGCAGTGGACTAGCGGGGGCCTTAGAGCAGTACTTC
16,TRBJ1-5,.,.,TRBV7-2,CASSAGPWEKNQPQHF,TGTGCCAGCAGCGCGGGCCCCTGGGAGAAAAATCAGCCCCAGCATTTT
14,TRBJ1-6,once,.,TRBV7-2,CASSLSQGNSPLHF,TGTGCCAGCAGCTTATCACAGGGTAATTCACCCCTCCACTTT
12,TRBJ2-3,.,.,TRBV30,CAWETPTDTQYF,TGTGCCTGGGAGACACCGACAGATACGCAGTATTTT
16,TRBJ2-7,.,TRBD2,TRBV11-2,CASSSREGAHTYEQYF,TGTGCCAGCAGCTCCCGGGAGGGCGCACATACCTACGAGCAGTACTTC
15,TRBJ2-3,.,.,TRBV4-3,CASSQEYMGTDTQYF,TGCGCCAGCAGCCAAGAGTACATGGGTACAGATACGCAGTATTTT
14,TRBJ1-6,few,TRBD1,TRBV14,CASSQWTGGSPLHF,TGTGCCAGCAGCCAATGGACAGGGGGATCACCCCTCCACTTT
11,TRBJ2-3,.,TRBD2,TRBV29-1,CSVILAETQYF,TGCAGCGTTATACTAGCGGAAACGCAGTATTTT
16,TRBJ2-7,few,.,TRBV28,CASSHRLWGASYEQYF,TGTGCCAGCAGTCATCGCCTTTGGGGGGCGAGCTACGAGCAGTACTTC
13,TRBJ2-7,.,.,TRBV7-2,CASSLAFVYEQYF,TGTGCCAGCAGCTTAGCATTCGTATACGAGCAGTACTTC
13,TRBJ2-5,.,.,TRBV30,CAWTPPGAETQYF,TGTGCCTGGACCCCCCCCGGGGCTGAGACCCAGTACTTC
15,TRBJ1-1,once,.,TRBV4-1,CASSRIIKEDTEAFF,TGCGCCAGCAGCCGAATCATAAAGGAGGACACTGAAGCTTTCTTT
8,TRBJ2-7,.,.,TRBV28,CASSQQYF,TGTGCCAGCAGTCAGCAGTACTTC